The rows below give T cell receptor beta chains drawn from one sample of a study of response to subunit inactivated influenza vaccine. TCRdb analysed the RT-PCR reads with MiXCR anew, one entry per CDR3 protein. The top ten clones hold approximately 10% of a sample with hundreds of thousands of distinct CDR3 sequences, less than 20% of them seen once. Specimen: PBMCs from blood, collected roughly 12 days after vaccination. The receptors were sampled from a man aged 50-60 years who received an inactivated influenza vaccine. Both conserved end residues are part of each CDR3. A D gene is named only where the DNA matches it firmly. The size of a clone is reported for some rows only, either as once, few or many, or as a class for expanded clones.

>many|TRBV20-1|TRBD1|TRBJ1-6
TGCAGTGCTAAAATGGACAGGGTGCATTCACCCCTCCACTTT
CSAKMDRVHSPLHF
>.|TRBV29-1|.|TRBJ2-7
TGCAGCGTTTGGTGGACCGAACGTGGAGAGCAGTACTTC
CSVWWTERGEQYF
>.|TRBV7-9|.|TRBJ2-3
TGTGCCAGCAGCTCCGTGAGTCTTAGCACAGATACGCAGTATTTT
CASSSVSLSTDTQYF
>few|TRBV6-1|TRBD1|TRBJ1-1
TGTGCCAGCAAGCCAGGGGGCTCGGTCACTGAAGCTTTCTTT
CASKPGGSVTEAFF
>few|TRBV27|TRBD2|TRBJ2-1
TGTGCCAGCAGTCCTACGCCGGGAGTAGCGGGGGGGCCTAATCGGTTCTTC
CASSPTPGVAGGPNRFF
>few|TRBV5-1|TRBD1|TRBJ1-2
TGCGCCAGCAGCTTGGAGGGACAGGGGACCTTTGGCTACACCTTC
CASSLEGQGTFGYTF
>.|TRBV18|TRBD2|TRBJ2-5
TGTGCCAGCTCACCCCGGACTAGCCAAGAGACCCAGTACTTC
CASSPRTSQETQYF
>.|TRBV7-3|.|TRBJ2-3
TGTGCCAGCAGCTTAACCGGCTCGGCAACAGATACGCAGTATTTT
CASSLTGSATDTQYF
>.|TRBV5-1|TRBD2|TRBJ2-2
TGCGCCAGCAGCTCCCATAGCGGGGCGACCGGGGAGCTGTTTTTT
CASSSHSGATGELFF
>many|TRBV12-3/TRBV12-4|.|TRBJ1-4
TGTGCCAGCAGTGGTATCGGACAGCCTAATGAAAAACTGTTTTTT
CASSGIGQPNEKLFF
>many|TRBV5-1|.|TRBJ2-2
TGCGCCAGCAGGAAGACAGCGAACACCGGGGAGCTGTTTTTT
CASRKTANTGELFF
>.|TRBV20-1|TRBD2|TRBJ2-3
TGCAGTGCTCTAGGACTAGCGGGGAACACAGATACGCAGTATTTT
CSALGLAGNTDTQYF
>few|TRBV28|TRBD2|TRBJ2-1
TGTGCCAGCAGTCCCTCGGGACTAGCGGGAGTACCCTACAATGAGCAGTTCTTC
CASSPSGLAGVPYNEQFF
>.|TRBV11-2|.|TRBJ2-1
TGTGCCAGCAGCTGGGGGCCCCGGGAGAGCTACAATGAGCAGTTCTTC
CASSWGPRESYNEQFF
>few|TRBV3-1|TRBD1|TRBJ1-3
TGTGCCAGCAGCCAACGGGGACAGGCAGACGGAAACACCATATATTTT
CASSQRGQADGNTIYF
>few|TRBV5-6|.|TRBJ2-1
TGTGCCAGCAGCTTGTTACGGAGACAATACAATGAGCAGTTCTTC
CASSLLRRQYNEQFF
>.|TRBV12-3/TRBV12-4|.|TRBJ2-3
TGTGCCAGCAGTAGGGGACCAAGTACGCAGTATTTT
CASSRGPSTQYF
>.|TRBV5-1|.|TRBJ2-7
TGCGCCAGCAGCTTGAAAGGGACCGAGCAGTACTTC
CASSLKGTEQYF
>.|TRBV2|TRBD1|TRBJ1-4
TGTGCCAGCAGTGGCCTGGGACAGCCTAATGAAAAACTGTTTTTT
CASSGLGQPNEKLFF
>.|TRBV3-1|TRBD2|TRBJ2-7
TGTGCCTCCTCCCAGCAGGTCCCTTGGAACCGGGAGGGGGACTACGAGCAGTACTTC
CASSQQVPWNREGDYEQYF
>many|TRBV7-8|TRBD2|TRBJ2-1
TGTGCCAGCAGCTTAGGCGGTGGGAGGGATTACAATGAGCAGTTCTTC
CASSLGGGRDYNEQFF
>.|TRBV9|.|TRBJ2-1
TGTGCCAGCAGCGTAGGACAGGACTACAATGAGCAGTTCTTC
CASSVGQDYNEQFF
>many|TRBV5-6|TRBD1|TRBJ2-3
TGTGCCAGCATGGGGACAGGGGTGCGCACAGATACGCAGTATTTT
CASMGTGVRTDTQYF
>.|TRBV7-9|TRBD1|TRBJ1-4
TGTGCCAGCAGCGGGACAGGGAGGGAAAAACTGTTTTTT
CASSGTGREKLFF
>many|TRBV7-3|TRBD2|TRBJ2-7
TGTGCCAGCAGCTTAAGGGCTAGCGGTCCCTACGAGCAGTACTTC
CASSLRASGPYEQYF
>few|TRBV5-1|TRBD1|TRBJ1-4
TGCGCCAGCAGCACGAAAGGGGGCACTAATGAAAAACTGTTTTTT
CASSTKGGTNEKLFF
>.|TRBV7-2|TRBD2|TRBJ2-1
TGTGCCAGCAGCCCCCTAGCGGGCAATGAGCAGTTCTTC
CASSPLAGNEQFF
>few|TRBV12-3/TRBV12-4|.|TRBJ1-1
TGTGCCAGCAGTTTTTCGGGCAGGGGGAACACTGAAGCTTTCTTT
CASSFSGRGNTEAFF
>.|TRBV2|.|TRBJ2-7
TGTGCCAGCAACGTACAGGACTCCTACGAGCAGTACTTC
CASNVQDSYEQYF
>many|TRBV5-1|.|TRBJ2-1
TGCGCCAGCAGCTTAAATGGCGGTGACAATGAGCAGTTCTTC
CASSLNGGDNEQFF
>few|TRBV30|.|TRBJ1-5
TGTGCCTGGAGTGCCGAGGTCCGCAATCAGCCCCAGCATTTT
CAWSAEVRNQPQHF
>.|TRBV29-1|.|TRBJ1-2
TGCAGCGTTGATTCTAGGGGCAGCTATGGCTACACCTTC
CSVDSRGSYGYTF
>.|TRBV12-3/TRBV12-4|.|TRBJ2-3
TGTGCCAGCAGCCAAGGAGGGGGCTGGGATACGCAGTATTTT
CASSQGGGWDTQYF
>many|TRBV7-9|.|TRBJ2-7
TGTGCCAGCAGCTTAGTTACCTACGAGCAGTACTTC
CASSLVTYEQYF
>.|TRBV6-2/TRBV6-3|.|TRBJ2-6
TGTGCCAGCAGCCGGACGACAGATGCGAACGTCCTGACTTTC
CASSRTTDANVLTF
>few|TRBV12-3/TRBV12-4|TRBD2|TRBJ2-1
TGTGCCAGCAGTCCTCTAGCGGGAGTTACGAATGAGCAGTTCTTC
CASSPLAGVTNEQFF
>few|TRBV18|.|TRBJ2-1
TGTGCCAGCTCACCACTTATTAGGTTTAGCGATGAGCAGTTCTTC
CASSPLIRFSDEQFF
>few|TRBV5-4|.|TRBJ2-1
TGTGCCAGCAGCTTCGCCGGCGAGCAGTTCTTC
CASSFAGEQFF
>.|TRBV7-6|TRBD1|TRBJ2-7
TGTGCCAGCAGCTTAGAATCGGGGTGGGGACAGGGGACCTACGAGCAGTACTTC
CASSLESGWGQGTYEQYF
>.|TRBV11-2|.|TRBJ1-1
TGTGCCAGCAGCCCACAGGTAGACACTGAAGCTTTCTTT
CASSPQVDTEAFF
>few|TRBV27|.|TRBJ2-7
TGTGCCAGCAGACCCCACGGGGGGCCCGAGCAGTACTTC
CASRPHGGPEQYF
>many|TRBV6-2/TRBV6-3|.|TRBJ2-5
TGTGCCAGCAGTTACCCGGAACAGGGCTCCCTGGGCCAGTACTTC
CASSYPEQGSLGQYF
>few|TRBV5-1|.|TRBJ2-2
TGCGCCAGCAGCTTGACGGACAGATCCCCTACCGGGGAGCTGTTTTTT
CASSLTDRSPTGELFF